This is a list of T cell receptor beta chains from one sample in a study of glioma-infiltrating T cells. TCRdb recomputed calls from the multiplex PCR reads with MiXCR, one row per CDR3 protein. The data show about 180,000 distinct CDR3 sequences, over 40% seen once. The sequencing input was glioma tissue, nonneoplastic brain tissue, or PBMCs (not recorded which). Receptors originate from a human donor with low-grade glioma or glioblastoma, undergoing nonglioma brain surgery, or in good health (not recorded which). The CDR3 runs from the conserved cysteine through the conserved F or W. Expanded clones get a size class; other rows say once, few or many, or leave the size out.

j_gene: TRBJ1-5
v_gene: TRBV6-2/TRBV6-3
abundance: -
CDR3aa: CAISGSNQPQNF

j_gene: TRBJ2-5
v_gene: TRBV18
abundance: many
CDR3aa: CASSPTRETQYF

j_gene: TRBJ2-3
v_gene: TRBV29-1
abundance: -
CDR3aa: CSVEFWTSEDTQYF

j_gene: TRBJ1-1
v_gene: TRBV3-1
abundance: few
CDR3aa: CASGHPPENTEAFF

j_gene: TRBJ2-7
v_gene: TRBV2
abundance: -
CDR3aa: CASRLESRGYEQYF

j_gene: TRBJ2-7
v_gene: TRBV5-1
abundance: few
CDR3aa: CASRKTSGYEQYF

j_gene: TRBJ2-1
v_gene: TRBV20-1
abundance: -
CDR3aa: CSARPRRGMFNEQFF

j_gene: TRBJ2-1
v_gene: TRBV10-2
abundance: -
CDR3aa: CAARGGPVYNEQFF

j_gene: TRBJ2-5
v_gene: TRBV6-1
abundance: many
CDR3aa: CASIPFGLAGPKEETQYF

j_gene: TRBJ2-1
v_gene: TRBV15
abundance: many
CDR3aa: CATAQQFF

j_gene: TRBJ2-1
v_gene: TRBV4-2
abundance: -
CDR3aa: CASNPGLAGNSYNEKFF

j_gene: TRBJ1-5
v_gene: TRBV7-9
abundance: few
CDR3aa: CASSLSGGSQPQHF

j_gene: TRBJ1-6
v_gene: TRBV20-1
abundance: many
CDR3aa: CSSGTAGQNSPLHF

j_gene: TRBJ1-1
v_gene: TRBV2
abundance: many
CDR3aa: CASRGTVLNTEAFF

j_gene: TRBJ2-1
v_gene: TRBV29-1
abundance: -
CDR3aa: CSAGVDEQFF

j_gene: TRBJ1-4
v_gene: TRBV3-1
abundance: -
CDR3aa: CASSQTTGDNEKLFF

j_gene: TRBJ1-2
v_gene: TRBV29-1
abundance: few
CDR3aa: CSVGQGFNYGYTF

j_gene: TRBJ2-2
v_gene: TRBV6-1
abundance: few
CDR3aa: CASSHGLAGVTGELFF

j_gene: TRBJ2-7
v_gene: TRBV12-5
abundance: few
CDR3aa: CASGLVIVASGISYEQYF

j_gene: TRBJ1-5
v_gene: TRBV5-1
abundance: -
CDR3aa: CASSLEGQGHQPQHF

j_gene: TRBJ2-7
v_gene: TRBV10-3
abundance: few
CDR3aa: CAISDIGSGSYEQYF

j_gene: TRBJ2-1
v_gene: TRBV20-1
abundance: many
CDR3aa: CSAPPGQLNEQFF

j_gene: TRBJ2-2
v_gene: TRBV12-3/TRBV12-4
abundance: -
CDR3aa: CASSHRGLTGELFF

j_gene: TRBJ2-1
v_gene: TRBV6-1
abundance: -
CDR3aa: CASEGGRDGNEQFF

j_gene: TRBJ2-1
v_gene: TRBV11-2
abundance: many
CDR3aa: CASSLGLHNEQFF

j_gene: TRBJ2-7
v_gene: TRBV27
abundance: many
CDR3aa: CASSLYEQYF

j_gene: TRBJ2-1
v_gene: TRBV12-3/TRBV12-4
abundance: once
CDR3aa: CAGSFSGGYNEQFF

j_gene: TRBJ2-7
v_gene: TRBV6-1
abundance: -
CDR3aa: CASKERVGTKYF

j_gene: TRBJ2-7
v_gene: TRBV20-1
abundance: -
CDR3aa: CSSRVKTSASSYNEQYF

j_gene: TRBJ2-3
v_gene: TRBV25-1
abundance: -
CDR3aa: CASGRLHSTGTQYF

j_gene: TRBJ1-2
v_gene: TRBV20-1
abundance: many
CDR3aa: CSALQLFYGYTF

j_gene: TRBJ2-1
v_gene: TRBV28
abundance: many
CDR3aa: CASSTAGLVIDNEQFF

j_gene: TRBJ2-7
v_gene: TRBV28
abundance: many
CDR3aa: CASLDGYEQYF

j_gene: TRBJ2-4
v_gene: TRBV20-1
abundance: -
CDR3aa: CSVTPGLAGPGENIQYF

j_gene: TRBJ1-1
v_gene: TRBV5-1
abundance: -
CDR3aa: CASSLNPGRTEAFF

j_gene: TRBJ2-3
v_gene: TRBV20-1
abundance: many
CDR3aa: CSARDLSTYGTDTQYF

j_gene: TRBJ2-1
v_gene: TRBV7-8
abundance: -
CDR3aa: CASSLVRAAGPDEEQFF

j_gene: TRBJ2-1
v_gene: TRBV28
abundance: many
CDR3aa: CASSFTRGRINEQFF

j_gene: TRBJ1-2
v_gene: TRBV12-3/TRBV12-4
abundance: -
CDR3aa: CASSRGLGYGYTF

j_gene: TRBJ1-5
v_gene: TRBV20-1
abundance: many
CDR3aa: CSARKMDGNQPQHF

j_gene: TRBJ2-7
v_gene: TRBV6-1
abundance: many
CDR3aa: CASSEDWDGTYEQYF

j_gene: TRBJ1-5
v_gene: TRBV6-6
abundance: -
CDR3aa: CASSYSCRATADF

j_gene: TRBJ1-1
v_gene: TRBV20-1
abundance: -
CDR3aa: CSARDLGTGNTEAFF

j_gene: TRBJ1-2
v_gene: TRBV7-3
abundance: many
CDR3aa: CASSFSALDYGYTF

j_gene: TRBJ2-3
v_gene: TRBV13
abundance: few
CDR3aa: CASSLLRSLAGRTDTQYF

j_gene: TRBJ2-5
v_gene: TRBV20-1
abundance: many
CDR3aa: CSAPSGPETQYF

j_gene: TRBJ2-3
v_gene: TRBV7-9
abundance: many
CDR3aa: CASSRNIADTQYF

j_gene: TRBJ2-3
v_gene: TRBV5-1
abundance: -
CDR3aa: CASRPGASDTQYF

j_gene: TRBJ1-1
v_gene: TRBV28
abundance: -
CDR3aa: CAKSSGGHTEAFF

j_gene: TRBJ2-7
v_gene: TRBV24-1
abundance: -
CDR3aa: CATSDLGRARGIYEQYF

j_gene: TRBJ1-4
v_gene: TRBV20-1
abundance: -
CDR3aa: CSALRRAAKLFF